This record looks at one T cell receptor (beta chain) sequence and its context. The antigen remains undetermined. This sample was included in a study of shared clonotypes between healthy human individuals. General observations from the study: Apart from blood, nothing was sampled; tissue repertoires likely differ.

Roughly 300 ng DNA, some 30,000 T cell genomes, went into unsorted PBMC replicate PCRs. What was sequenced on ten immunoSEQ deep assay plates was unsorted PBMC DNA. Sequencing used immunoSEQ multiplex PCR; TCRdb keeps in-frame clones, though not all of them. The sample comprises about half a million clones, approximately 78% of which are singletons, and around 13% rests with the top ten. Those who donated were healthy HIV-negative adults, with no recent acute infections or vaccinations reported. Germline loops: CDR1 ENHRY, CDR2 SYGVKD. The CDR3 length is 14 residues. V lost 7 bases, J lost 1 base, and 4 bases stayed unmatched.

The sample was PBMCs. The rearrangement uses TRBV10-3 and TRBJ1-1; TRBD1 matches at 9 bases. The sequence was obtained from a woman between 40 and 50 years old in good health. Some clones in this sample may be carry-over from other donors' samples. The CDR3 is CAIKGDRENTEAFF. CDR3 coding DNA: TGTGCCATCAAGGGGGACAGGGAGAACACTGAAGCTTTCTTT.